A single sample is the source of the 27 T cell receptor beta chains below, sequenced in a study of shared clonotypes between healthy human individuals (dated by TCRdb to the early 2020s). CD8 naive samples were obtained by positive selection for CCR7 among CD45RO-negative cells, yielding a CD45RA+CCR7+ population from which TemRA cells were excluded. The library was obtained by the immunoSEQ multiplex PCR assay. In its TCRdb copy, this immuneACCESS table keeps in-frame sequences only and misses some clones. Where compared with another copy, unresolved V genes explain less than half of these, and the others have no known cause. The sample table holds under 1 million clones, of which 80% to 95% were seen once. The ten largest make up around 24% of the sample. Input material: naive CD8+ T cells sorted from blood. This specimen's cell subset or site label, per the study, means: CD45RA+CCR7+. The receptors were sampled from a man aged 30-40 years in good health.

V usage is TRBV28 and J usage is TRBJ2-5, with TRBD2 matching over 15 bases. J gave up 2 bases and V 5 bases, and 9 bases lay outside the gene matches. The CDR3 spans 18 residues. Per the germline V gene, CDR1 is MDHEN and CDR2 is SYDVKM. This CDR3 is CASSVGTSGGRWQETQYF. For the CDR3, the DNA is TGTGCCAGCAGTGTAGGGACTAGCGGGGGGAGGTGGCAAGAGACCCAGTACTTC.

The gene calls are TRBV29-1 and TRBJ1-1; D is possibly TRBD1 (6 bases). Germline lookup yields CDR1 SQVTM and CDR2 ANQGSEA. V was clipped by 5 bases and J by 5 bases, with 9 bases between them. This CDR3 comprises 11 residues. The DNA of the CDR3 is TGCAGCGTTTTACAGGGAACTGAAGCTTTCTTT. Amino acids: CSVLQGTEAFF.

This rearrangement joins TRBV10-3 to TRBJ2-7, with 7 bases matching TRBD1. The CDR3 has 15 residues. Germline V lookup: CDR1 ENHRY, CDR2 SYGVKD. V gave up 4 bases and J gave up 2 bases; unmatched junction bases: 8. In DNA, the CDR3 is TGTGCCATCAGTGGGGTGACAGGGAATACCTACGAGCAGTACTTC. Its translation: CAISGVTGNTYEQYF.

V and J are TRBV28 and TRBJ2-1; D could derive from TRBD1 or TRBD2 (5 bases each). The CDR3 runs to 13 residues. Germline CDR1 and CDR2: MDHEN and SYDVKM. Trimming removed 5 bases at V and 7 bases at J, with 12 bases between. CDR3 DNA: TGTGCCAGCAGTGCCTGGGACGGGAATGAGCAGTTCTTC. Protein product: CASSAWDGNEQFF.

This clone has more than one count but fewer than ten. The chain carries TRBV19 and TRBJ2-7, with D perhaps matching TRBD1 or TRBD2 (5 bases each). Per germline, CDR1 LNHDA and CDR2 SQIVND (reference sequence). The CDR3 has 14 amino acids. Trimming left V 4 bases short and J 1 base short, with 11 bases between. The CDR3 here is CASSTSGASYEQYF. For the CDR3, the DNA is TGTGCCAGTAGTACTTCCGGGGCGTCCTACGAGCAGTACTTC.

This chain joins TRBV18 and TRBJ2-7; D is undetermined. The germline V gene has CDR1 KGHSH and CDR2 LQKENI. Trimming left V 0 bases short and J 3 bases short, with 12 bases between. The CDR3 extends over 15 amino acids. This CDR3 is CASSPPADFDYEQYF. CDR3 in DNA: TGTGCCAGCTCACCACCGGCGGATTTCGACTACGAGCAGTACTTC.

The chain carries TRBV7-9 and TRBJ2-7; TRBD2 matches at 10 bases. Germline V gene data show CDR1 as SEHNR and CDR2 as FQNEAQ (reference sequence). CDR3 length equals 16 residues. Unmatched junction bases numbered 5, after V lost 3 bases and J lost 0 bases. The CDR3, as DNA: TGTGCCAGCAGCTTTACTAGCGGGGCTAGCTCCTACGAGCAGTACTTC. Translation: CASSFTSGASSYEQYF.

This chain joins TRBV11-2 and TRBJ2-1, with D unresolved. Germline lookup yields CDR1 SGHAT and CDR2 FQNNGV. Trimming left V 0 bases short and J 5 bases short, with 5 bases between. The length of the CDR3 is 13 residues. As DNA, the CDR3 is TGTGCCAGCAGCTTAGATTTAAACAATGAGCAGTTCTTC. This sequence encodes CASSLDLNNEQFF.

CDR3 region: CATLFGRGPDQPQHF. In DNA form, the CDR3 reads TGTGCCACCTTATTTGGCAGGGGGCCTGATCAGCCCCAGCATTTT. The V gene is TRBV28, the J gene TRBJ1-5; 8 nucleotides match TRBD1. Germline-derived CDR1 and CDR2 are MDHEN and SYDVKM. There are 15 residues in the CDR3. V was clipped by 10 bases and J by 5 bases; unmatched bases: 13. Filled out from reference TRBV28 and TRBJ1-5, the complete variable domain reads DVKVTQSSRYLVKRTGEKVFLECVQDMDHENMFWYRQDPGLGLRLIYFSYDVKMKEKGDIPEGYSVSREKKERFSLILESASTNQTSMYLCATLFGRGPDQPQHFGDGTRLSIL.

This clone was seen once. This rearrangement joins TRBV29-1 to TRBJ2-3, with TRBD1 matching 8 bases. J gave up 3 bases and V 3 bases, and 11 bases lay outside the gene matches. CDR1 is SQVTM and CDR2 is ANQGSEA in the germline V gene. The CDR3 extends over 16 amino acids. The CDR3 nucleotides read TGCAGCGTTGAGGGTACGACAGGGGACGTTACAGATACGCAGTATTTT. It yields the protein CSVEGTTGDVTDTQYF.

The genes are TRBV14 and TRBJ2-3; D remains ambiguous. Germline CDR1 is SGHDN and CDR2 is FVKESK. The CDR3 spans 15 residues. V lost 1 base and J 5 bases, leaving 13 bases between the germline ends. The DNA for the CDR3 is TGTGCCAGCAGCCAAGGGGTTTGGGCCATAGATACGCAGTATTTT. It codes for CASSQGVWAIDTQYF.

The chain is built from TRBV27 and TRBJ1-1; TRBD1 agrees at 7 bases. This CDR3 region has 14 residues. Trimming at V came to 7 bases and at J to 4 bases, leaving 9 bases not matched to a gene. Germline assignment: CDR1 MNHEY and CDR2 SMNVEV (reference sequence). The CDR3 sequence is CASTPGGRGTEAFF. Here the CDR3 DNA reads TGTGCCAGCACTCCAGGGGGTCGGGGCACTGAAGCTTTCTTT.

The chain combines TRBV9 with TRBJ1-4; 11 nucleotides align to TRBD1. After removal of 3 bases from V and 8 bases from J, the junction contained 6 bases not matched to a gene. The germline V gene has CDR1 SGDLS and CDR2 YYNGEE. This CDR3 contains 15 residues. The CDR3 spells CASSGMDRGREKLFF. The CDR3 region has the DNA TGTGCCAGCAGCGGAATGGACAGGGGGCGAGAAAAACTGTTTTTT.

The genes are TRBV2 and TRBJ1-1; D is ambiguous. The CDR3 extends over 16 amino acids. The V end lost 2 bases, the J end lost 2 bases, and 15 bases lay between the germline ends. Germline CDR1 SNHLY, CDR2 FYNNEI. The CDR3 sequence is CASSEPQRRGNTEAFF. DNA for the CDR3: TGTGCCAGCAGTGAACCCCAGCGGCGGGGAAACACTGAAGCTTTCTTT.

The chain recombines TRBV5-8 with TRBJ2-3, with D unresolved. CDR3 length equals 15 residues. The germline V and J ends were trimmed by 0 bases and 0 bases, with 8 bases remaining between them. Germline V gene lookup returns CDR1 SGHTS and CDR2 YDEGEE. Here the CDR3 reads CASSLATKSTDTQYF. CDR3 sequence (DNA): TGTGCCAGCAGCTTGGCGACAAAGAGCACAGATACGCAGTATTTT. Full variable domain (rest looked up from reference TRBV5-8 and TRBJ2-3): EAGVTQSPTHLIKTRGQQATLRCSPISGHTSVYWYQQALGLGLQFLLWYDEGEERNRGNFPPRFSGRQFPNYSSELNVNALELEDSALYLCASSLATKSTDTQYFGPGTRLTVL.

The V and J genes are TRBV7-9 and TRBJ1-4; the match to TRBD1 covers 11 bases. The V gene's germline CDR1 is SEHNR and CDR2 FQNEAQ (reference sequence). The CDR3 runs 17 residues. The V and J ends lost 2 bases and 2 bases, in that order; junction bases with no gene match: 4. The CDR3 DNA is TGTGCCAGCAGCTTAAAGGGACAGGGGGGGACTAATGAAAAACTGTTTTTT. Translated, it gives CASSLKGQGGTNEKLFF.

The DNA for the CDR3 is TGCGCCAGCAGCCAGGGGGCTGTTGGCTACACCTTC. This sequence encodes CASSQGAVGYTF. V gene TRBV4-1 combines with J gene TRBJ1-2, with D perhaps matching TRBD1 (6 bases). V was cut by 3 bases and J by 7 bases, with 9 bases left in between. CDR1 is MGHRA and CDR2 is YSYEKL in the germline V gene. CDR3 length: 12 amino acids.

The chain recombines TRBV19 with TRBJ1-1; D is unclear. This CDR3 has 15 amino acids. V dropped 0 bases and J dropped 1 base, with 9 bases sitting between them. In germline, CDR1 is LNHDA, CDR2 SQIVND (reference sequence). The DNA of the CDR3 is TGTGCCAGTAGTATAGACGACGGTGGGAACACTGAAGCTTTCTTT. Translated: CASSIDDGGNTEAFF.

The rearrangement links TRBV4-3 to TRBJ2-1; D ambiguous. The V gene lost 4 bases and the J gene lost 8 bases, with 21 bases spanning the gap. The CDR3 extends over 16 amino acids. Germline CDR1 and CDR2: LGHNA and YSLEER. The CDR3 region has the DNA TGCGCCAGCAGCCTGGGATTCTACAGCCGGGTCGATGAGCAGTTCTTC. Translated, it gives CASSLGFYSRVDEQFF.

This sequence joins TRBV5-4 and TRBJ2-7, with 7 positions matching TRBD1. The germline V gene encodes CDR1 SGHNT and CDR2 YYREEE (reference sequence). With 0 bases clipped from V and 3 bases from J, the junction kept 6 bases outside the gene matches. The CDR3 runs to 15 residues. CDR3 residues: CASSLGQGEFYEQYF. The CDR3 nucleotides read TGTGCCAGCAGCTTGGGACAGGGAGAATTCTACGAGCAGTACTTC.

The rearrangement links TRBV7-9 to TRBJ2-7; TRBD1 aligns across 9 bases. V lost 5 bases, J lost 6 bases, and 11 bases stayed unmatched. The length of the CDR3 is 15 residues. Germline CDR1 reads SEHNR; CDR2 reads FQNEAQ (reference sequence). CDR3 DNA: TGTGCCAGCAGCCTAAATACAGACAGGGGGGGCGAGCAGTACTTC. It translates to CASSLNTDRGGEQYF. Based on the CDR3 plus reference TRBV7-9 and TRBJ2-7, the full variable domain is DTGVSQNPRHKITKRGQNVTFRCDPISEHNRLYWYRQTLGQGPEFLTYFQNEAQLEKSRLLSDRFSAERPKGSFSTLEIQRTEQGDSAMYLCASSLNTDRGGEQYFGPGTRLTVT.

CDR3 amino acids: CAIWPGEGGNQPQHF. The CDR3 nucleotides are TGTGCCATTTGGCCGGGGGAAGGTGGCAATCAGCCCCAGCATTTT. The V call is TRBV10-3, the J call TRBJ1-5, with a tentative D call TRBD1 (5 bases). V lost 9 bases and J lost 2, with 17 bases in between. The CDR3 covers 15 residues. CDR1 and CDR2 (germline): ENHRY, SYGVKD.

J is TRBJ2-7 and V is TRBV7-7; possibly TRBD2 for D (5 bases). The V and J ends lost 1 base and 5 bases respectively, with 18 bases between them. CDR3 length equals 16 residues. CDR1 is SSHAT and CDR2 is FNYEAQ in the germline V gene (reference sequence). CDR3 residues: CASSLGTGSLADEQYF. The CDR3 DNA reads as TGTGCCAGCAGCTTAGGTACTGGCTCCCTAGCTGACGAGCAGTACTTC.

The chain links TRBV7-9 to TRBJ2-4, with D perhaps matching TRBD2 (5 bases). This CDR3 region has 13 residues. V lost 2 bases to trimming and J lost 9 bases, with 11 bases between them. Germline-derived CDR1 and CDR2 are SEHNR and FQNEAQ (reference sequence). This CDR3 is CASSLNQDSIQYF. As DNA, the CDR3 is TGTGCCAGCAGCTTAAATCAGGACTCCATTCAGTACTTC. The variable domain in full, completed from reference TRBV7-9 and TRBJ2-4, reads DTGVSQNPRHKITKRGQNVTFRCDPISEHNRLYWYRQTLGQGPEFLTYFQNEAQLEKSRLLSDRFSAERPKGSFSTLEIQRTEQGDSAMYLCASSLNQDSIQYFGAGTRLSVL.

This chain links TRBV13 with TRBJ2-3; 9 bases map to TRBD1. V shed 0 bases, J shed 3 bases, and the junction held 1 base outside the gene matches. This CDR3 is built from 15 residues. Germline V gene sequence: CDR1 PRHDT, CDR2 FYEKMQ (reference sequence). CDR3 protein: CASSLGGTGTDTQYF. The CDR3 nucleotides read TGTGCCAGCAGCTTAGGTGGGACAGGGACAGATACGCAGTATTTT.

This clone was seen only once. The CDR3 loop is CASSLLAGAHYNEQFF. For the CDR3, the DNA is TGTGCCAGCAGTTTATTAGCGGGAGCTCACTACAATGAGCAGTTCTTC. This chain links TRBV27 with TRBJ2-1; TRBD2 matches at 9 bases. The CDR3 has 16 residues. Germline V gives CDR1 MNHEY, CDR2 SMNVEV (reference sequence). The ends lost 1 base at V and 3 bases at J; junction bases unmatched: 4.

The chain employs TRBV10-3 and TRBJ1-2, with 8 bases identical to TRBD1. Trimming took 6 bases from V and 0 from J; bases not matched to a gene: 3. CDR3 length equals 14 residues. CDR1 ENHRY and CDR2 SYGVKD come from the germline V gene. The CDR3 loop is CAIRGQEANYGYTF. CDR3 bases: TGTGCCATCAGGGGACAGGAAGCTAACTATGGCTACACCTTC.